Given below is one T cell receptor beta chain in context. Sequenced by immunoSEQ multiplex PCR; TCRdb stores in-frame clones only, minus some. Of some 120,000 clones in the sample, less than 95% were seen once. The germline V gene encodes CDR1 LNHNV and CDR2 YYDKDF (reference sequence). Trimming shortened V by 0 bases and J by 5 bases, and 7 bases separated the two germline ends. The CDR3 spans 13 residues. The data derive from a study of control samples from healthy donors and cancer patients. Sequencing used blood. This receptor was taken from a man younger than 35 in good health. This chain uses TRBV15 with TRBJ1-1; the D is unclear. As DNA, the CDR3 is TGTGCCACCAGCAGAGATAAGAGGACTGAAGCTTTCTTT. This codes for CATSRDKRTEAFF.